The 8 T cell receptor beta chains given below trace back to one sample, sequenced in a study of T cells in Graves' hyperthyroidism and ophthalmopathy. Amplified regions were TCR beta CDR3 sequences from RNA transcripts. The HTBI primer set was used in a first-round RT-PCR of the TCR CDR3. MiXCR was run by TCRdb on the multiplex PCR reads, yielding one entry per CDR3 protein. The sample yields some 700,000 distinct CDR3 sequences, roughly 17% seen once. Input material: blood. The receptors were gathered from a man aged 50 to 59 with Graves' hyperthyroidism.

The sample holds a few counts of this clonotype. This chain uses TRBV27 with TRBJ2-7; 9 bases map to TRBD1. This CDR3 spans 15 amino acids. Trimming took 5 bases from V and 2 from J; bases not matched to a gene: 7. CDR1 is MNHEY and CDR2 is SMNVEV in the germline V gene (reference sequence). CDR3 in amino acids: CASSLAGTGTYEQYF. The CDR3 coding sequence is TGTGCCAGCAGTCTCGCCGGGACAGGGACCTACGAGCAGTACTTC.

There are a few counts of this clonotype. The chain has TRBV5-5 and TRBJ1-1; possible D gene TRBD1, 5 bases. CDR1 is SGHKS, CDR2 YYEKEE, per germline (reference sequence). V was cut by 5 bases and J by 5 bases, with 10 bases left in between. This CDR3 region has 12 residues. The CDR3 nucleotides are TGTGCCAGCAGTGGGGGAGTAACTGAAGCTTTCTTT. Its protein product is CASSGGVTEAFF.

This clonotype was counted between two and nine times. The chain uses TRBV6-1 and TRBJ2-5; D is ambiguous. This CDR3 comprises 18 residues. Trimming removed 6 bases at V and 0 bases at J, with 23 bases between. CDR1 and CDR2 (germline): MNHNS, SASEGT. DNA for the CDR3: TGTGCCAGCAGCCCGCCGGGCCTGACTTTCCAAAACCAAGAGACCCAGTACTTC. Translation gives CASSPPGLTFQNQETQYF.

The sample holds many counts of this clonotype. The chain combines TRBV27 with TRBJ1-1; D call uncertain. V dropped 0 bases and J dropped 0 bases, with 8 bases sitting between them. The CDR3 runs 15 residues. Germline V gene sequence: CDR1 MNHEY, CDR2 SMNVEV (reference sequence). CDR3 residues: CASSLSERMNTEAFF. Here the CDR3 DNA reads TGTGCCAGCAGTTTATCGGAACGGATGAACACTGAAGCTTTCTTT.

Here the CDR3 reads CASSSTGQIRYEQYF. The CDR3 bases are TGTGCCAGCAGTTCGACAGGGCAGATCCGATACGAGCAGTACTTC. The chain has TRBV6-5 and TRBJ2-7; 7 bases fit TRBD1. V shed 4 bases, J shed 4 bases, and the junction held 10 bases outside the gene matches. The CDR3 has 15 residues. In germline, CDR1 is MNHEY, CDR2 SVGAGI.

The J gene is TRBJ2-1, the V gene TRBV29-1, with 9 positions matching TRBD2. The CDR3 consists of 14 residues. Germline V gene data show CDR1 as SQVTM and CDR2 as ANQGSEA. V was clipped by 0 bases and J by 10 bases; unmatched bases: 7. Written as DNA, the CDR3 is TGCAGCGTTGAAGAAAGAGGCGGGAGGGGCGAGCAGTTCTTC. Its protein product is CSVEERGGRGEQFF.

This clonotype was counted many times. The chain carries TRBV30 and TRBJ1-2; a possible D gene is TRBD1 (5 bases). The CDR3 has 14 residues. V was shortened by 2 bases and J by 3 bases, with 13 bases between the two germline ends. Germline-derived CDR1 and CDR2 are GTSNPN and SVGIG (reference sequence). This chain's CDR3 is CAWSPGGIYYGYTF. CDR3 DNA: TGTGCCTGGAGTCCCGGGGGTATCTACTATGGCTACACCTTC.

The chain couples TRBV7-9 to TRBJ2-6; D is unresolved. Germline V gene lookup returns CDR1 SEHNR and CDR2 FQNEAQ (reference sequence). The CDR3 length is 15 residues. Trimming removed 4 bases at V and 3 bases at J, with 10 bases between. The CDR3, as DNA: TGTGCCAGCAGCTCGCAAGGTTTTGGGGCCAACGTCCTGACTTTC. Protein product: CASSSQGFGANVLTF. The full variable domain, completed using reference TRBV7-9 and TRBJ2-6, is DTGVSQNPRHKITKRGQNVTFRCDPISEHNRLYWYRQTLGQGPEFLTYFQNEAQLEKSRLLSDRFSAERPKGSFSTLEIQRTEQGDSAMYLCASSSQGFGANVLTFGAGSRLTVL.